This T cell receptor (beta chain) comes out of a study of cytomegalovirus exposure and HLA in healthy donors (dated by TCRdb to the late 2010s). About the full investigation: An earlier analysis of a few hundred of the donors reported approximately 300 Gb of sequence data and 117 million unique TCR beta sequences obtained from about 179 million T cells. A later analysis re-analyzed previously published TCR beta repertoires from 500 to 700 donors and added high-resolution HLA genotyping to study TCR occurrence patterns. An early release that covered 500 to 800 HLA-typed donors contained approximately 300 gigabases of sequencing data and tens of millions of unique TCR sequences. The study aimed to test whether cataloging public T cell receptors could reveal signatures of past pathogen exposure. Using immunosequencing, the study profiled T cell repertoires from fewer than 700 subjects and related those repertoires to cytomegalovirus serostatus. Across 300 to 400 genotyped donors of the cohort, an average of about 250,000 unique TCR beta nucleotide sequences per donor were sequenced, and around 19% of those sequences were non-productive. All discovery cohort repertoires had been generated using a single sequencing platform. To decide whether each TCR beta V gene segment behaved as functional or pseudogenic, an earlier analysis of several hundred of the donors relied on high-throughput TCR beta sequencing. The later analysis used no new phenotypic data to find candidate immune exposures, relying instead on TCR beta sequences and their occurrence across donors. Because of strong linkage in the cohort, four or five DR-DQ haplotypes were treated as single units for association and clustering. Typing coverage varied by locus: roughly 629-640 donors for A, B, C, DRB1 and DQB1; more than 500 for DQA1; approximately 610 for DPA1; more than 450 for DPB1. Genome-wide SNP genotypes for about 65% of the roughly 670 donors were used in a later genetic analysis, which treated that subset as a discovery cohort. In addition to the first cohort of approximately 650 subjects, a separate validation cohort of approximately 130 different subjects was used. The genetic ancestry cluster associated with self-reported Caucasian donors included roughly 84% of the roughly 380 genotyped donors. Class I and class II HLA loci were covered by the typing at four-digit resolution. Alongside the repertoire data, information on donor age, sex, ethnicity and CMV serostatus was compiled. To predict cytomegalovirus infection status, the study brought together high-throughput TCR immunosequencing, statistical association of individual TCRs with disease status, and machine learning.

The cohort consisted of some 730 healthy bone marrow donors. At the time of sampling, every cohort member was nominally healthy, though immune exposures that went unrecorded were likely present. Of the approximately 700 cohort members, approximately 280 had positive CMV serostatus and 350 to 450 had negative CMV serostatus, and CMV serostatus was not recorded for the donor. A peripheral blood sample was collected from each donor, and TCR beta sequencing was performed on peripheral blood mononuclear cells. Genomic DNA extraction from the blood cell samples was performed with the Qiagen DNeasy Blood Extraction Kit. Remarks on this clone: The antigen this receptor binds is unknown. Per-base qualities were not stored, and no clone one base away is much larger.

Libraries were made using the immunoSEQ multiplex PCR assay. For the multiplex PCR, a mixture combining 60 forward primers for TCR Vbeta segments and 13 reverse primers for TCR Jbeta segments was used. Amplification of the CDR3 region of rearranged TCR beta genes was performed with a multiplex PCR assay on genomic DNA. On the Illumina HiSeq System, the amplified TCR beta libraries were sequenced as 87-base-pair reads. The original pipeline was this. A later analysis counted tens of millions of unique TCR beta chains across the 600 to 850 repertoires, and 10 million to 11 million of these chains were shared by at least two donors. To remove PCR and sequencing errors, raw reads were error-corrected and collapsed into unique sequences using a nearest-neighbor algorithm that merged closely related sequences. CDR3 sequences were aligned to IMGT reference sequences to assign V, D and J gene segments. For a sequence to be retained, at least a six-nucleotide match to both a V gene segment and a J gene segment was required. Rearrangements were called productive when the CDR3 lacked stop codons and stayed in frame with V and J; all others were non-productive. CDR3 was defined according to IMGT convention as the region running from the second conserved V-encoded cysteine to the conserved J-encoded phenylalanine. The earlier analysis of fewer than 750 of the donors excluded sequences that lacked an unambiguous match to a single V gene segment. An earlier analysis of a few hundred of the donors called V segments functional above 56.7% productive rearrangements and segregating when the between-donor standard deviation exceeded 5%. A statistical classification framework was built for diagnosing cytomegalovirus status from the catalog of TCR beta chain sequences. In a later analysis, V and J genes were assigned by comparing TCR nucleotide sequences against IMGT/GENE-DB human TR gene sequences. The TCRdist pipeline was used in a later analysis to assign CDR3 sequences and most-parsimonious VDJ recombination scenarios. In a later analysis, each TCR beta chain was defined by its CDR3 amino acid sequence together with its V-gene family, and reads without a unique V-gene family were excluded. A later analysis removed several hundred highly shared, low-generation-probability nucleotide sequences to deal with suspected cross-contamination and a sequencing artifact. A later analysis calculated a clonal expansion index for each public chain from normalized within-repertoire ranks of inferred template counts. Generation probabilities in a later analysis came from a VDJ recombination model fitted to out-of-frame rearrangements, and those results were checked against IGoR. Hypergeometric tests were used in a later analysis to score TCR-TCR, TCR-HLA and TCR-CMV co-occurrence, with a repertoire-size bias correction applied to the TCR pairs. To estimate false discovery rates, a later analysis permuted the HLA or CMV assignments 20 times. In a later analysis, co-occurring TCRs were grouped with DBSCAN, and TCRdist sequence similarity was added when clustering was performed within HLA-allele-positive subsets. For co-occurrence clustering, repertoires with fewer than 30,000 or more than 120,000 public chains were excluded, along with roughly five repertoires with anomalous nucleotide sharing. Imported from immuneACCESS, the table was reduced by TCRdb to in-frame sequences with V and J called. These copies leave out some clones; in studies compared against another copy, an unresolved V gene accounts for under half, and the cause of the remainder is not known. V and J calls and clone size come straight from that table; D and trimming were deduced from the DNA. The sample table lists 150,000 to 200,000 clones, just over 70% of them with a count of one. Clones ranked in the top ten supply about 2.5% of the sample.

From the cysteine up to the phenylalanine, the CDR3 has a length of 14 residues. The DNA shown is the 42-base CDR3, in frame from base 1. From V the trimming removes 4 bases and from J it removes 8 bases, while the gene matches leave 7 bases of the junction unaccounted for. From the germline V gene, CDR1 is SGHTA and CDR2 is FQGNSA. Beyond this particular receptor, the publication reports: In a later analysis, 16,951 TCR beta sequences were associated with specific HLA alleles at a false discovery rate of 0.05. About 17 rarely observed V segments, including chromosome 9 orphons, were excluded from the earlier analysis of some 590 of the donors because counts were too low. Only TCR beta chains were sequenced in this cohort, and the absence of alpha or paired-chain data limited detectable features. A later analysis found that TCR association rates varied across HLA loci, with DRB1 alleles showing the most associated TCRs and HLA-C alleles the fewest. Compared with the approximately 670-donor mean, donors in an Asian-associated ancestry cluster had fewer N-insertions in productive TCRs, according to a later genetic analysis. Most TCR sequences were observed very rarely across donors, whereas some public TCRs were present in many individuals. The authors suggested that the approach could potentially be extended to other disease states and immunological phenotypes. Several of the top co-occurrence clusters appeared to be linked to parvovirus B19, influenza, CMV and Epstein-Barr virus, according to a later analysis. A cluster of highly shared sequence variants was judged likely to represent a technical artifact of the sequencing pipeline. In a later genetic analysis, a missense DCLRE1C variant was associated with V-gene and J-gene trimming of TCR beta chains, and the association was replicated in an independent cohort. Because HLA typing was missing for some donors at each locus, association tests included only the typed subset. Sequencing depth was assumed to be roughly uniform across donors in the presence/absence analyses, though that assumption may not hold. CMV serostatus was the only immune exposure information available for the cohort. The classifier was reported to diagnose cytomegalovirus status with high specificity and sensitivity in both the original cohort and the validation cohort. The 87-base-pair reads could not distinguish some IMGT-functional V segments, including TRBV6-2 and TRBV6-3, so those segments were excluded. In vitro tests confirmed that a few of the cytomegalovirus-associated TCR beta chains recognize cytomegalovirus antigens. When HLA alleles, especially DR and DQ, strongly co-occurred, attributing TCR associations to individual alleles was difficult. In a later analysis, most CMV-associated TCR beta chains were found to appear HLA-restricted, with HLA associations seemingly driven largely by CMV exposure. In a later analysis, HLA-associated TCR beta chains showed more clonal expansion and lower generation probabilities than non-associated chains that were equally common. A further reported finding was that TCR beta sequences accurately predicted the HLA-A and HLA-B alleles for most subjects in the first cohort. A total of 150 or so TCR beta chains were listed by the study as associated with cytomegalovirus. Correlated functional status among segregating V segments might reflect linkage disequilibrium, but an unknown experimental factor could not be ruled out. Broadly in line with IMGT annotations, most TCR beta V segments showed up in productive rearrangements about 87% or about 30% of the time in an earlier analysis of some 590 of the donors.

This clonotype originated in a human donor in good health. Recombination connected TRBV7-2 to TRBJ2-1; TRBD1 fits 8 bases in the junction. Sequences were obtained from PBMCs. The nucleotide sequence is given as TGTGCCAGCAGCTATTGGACAGGGATGGATGAGCAGTTCTTC. This translates into CASSYWTGMDEQFF.